This passage covers 15 T cell receptor beta chains from one sample sequenced in a study of T cells in Graves' hyperthyroidism and ophthalmopathy. The investigators amplified TCR beta CDR3 regions from RNA transcripts. The TCR CDR3 first-round RT-PCR relied on the HTBI primer set. TCRdb analysed the multiplex PCR reads with MiXCR anew, one entry per CDR3 protein. Here the sample spans 600,000 to 700,000 distinct CDR3 sequences, over 40% being singletons. Material: peripheral blood or thyroid tissue (not recorded which). Receptors originate from an adult man with Graves' disease, either hyperthyroidism or ophthalmopathy (not recorded which).

Remarks on this clonotype: A much larger clone differs by one base, so this may be a read error. The chain links TRBV7-2 to TRBJ1-2, with TRBD1 as a possible D gene (5 bases). CDR1 and CDR2 from the germline V gene are SGHTA and FQGNSA. The CDR3 has 13 amino acids. The chain's CDR3 is CASSTPGTYGHTF. CDR3 in DNA: TGTGCCAGCAGCACCCCCGGGACCTATGGCCACACCTTC.

This clonotype was observed many times. The chain couples TRBV6-6 to TRBJ1-2; D unresolved. This CDR3 comprises 14 residues. Germline-derived CDR1 and CDR2 are MNHNY and SVGAGI (reference sequence). V was cut by 7 bases and J by 4 bases, with 16 bases left in between. The CDR3 bases are TGTGCCAGCACTGTGGACGGACCGGTCTATGGCTACACCTTC. Translation gives CASTVDGPVYGYTF.

The chain recombines TRBV12-3 or TRBV12-4 with TRBJ2-7; D possibly corresponds to TRBD1 (5 bases). V was shortened by 6 bases and J by 3 bases, with 15 bases between the two germline ends. The CDR3 runs to 14 residues. The CDR3 bases are TGTGCCAGCAGCCCATCTGACAGCTACTACGAGCAGTACTTC. It specifies CASSPSDSYYEQYF.

V is TRBV29-1 and J is TRBJ2-7; 9 bases agree with TRBD1. The germline V gene encodes CDR1 SQVTM and CDR2 ANQGSEA. J was trimmed by 0 bases and V by 8 bases; bases with no gene match: 2. This CDR3 comprises 12 residues. This chain's CDR3 is CSPDRGSYEQYF. CDR3 DNA sequence: TGCAGCCCGGACAGGGGCTCCTACGAGCAGTACTTC.

In its sample, this clonotype was seen once. The rearrangement joins TRBV15 to TRBJ1-2, with a tentative D call TRBD1 (5 bases). The CDR3 consists of 16 residues. The germline V gene has CDR1 LNHNV and CDR2 YYDKDF (reference sequence). V dropped 2 bases and J dropped 0 bases, with 13 bases sitting between them. For the CDR3, the DNA is TGTGCCACCAGCAGACGCACGGGACGGCCTAACTATGGCTACACCTTC. Amino acids: CATSRRTGRPNYGYTF.

The table lists this clonotype with many counts. The chain combines TRBV29-1 with TRBJ1-3, with a possible D match to TRBD1 (6 bases). V shed 6 bases and J shed 6 bases, with 15 bases lying between them. Germline V lookup: CDR1 SQVTM, CDR2 ANQGSEA. The CDR3 runs 13 residues. The CDR3 reads CSVATGGENTIYF. CDR3 coding DNA: TGCAGCGTGGCTACGGGGGGCGAAAACACCATATATTTT.

This clonotype was seen more than once but under ten times. The V gene is TRBV12-3 or TRBV12-4, the J gene TRBJ1-1, with D uncertain. V lost 8 bases and J lost 0, with 13 bases in between. This CDR3 region has 14 residues. The CDR3 region has the DNA TGTGCCAGCGGTATATCGCTAATGAACACTGAAGCTTTCTTT. Amino acid sequence: CASGISLMNTEAFF.

The genes are TRBV12-3 or TRBV12-4 and TRBJ2-5; maybe TRBD2 (5 bases). Trimming took off 5 bases at V and 5 bases at J, with 15 bases between the two ends. The CDR3 spans 14 residues. CDR3 sequence (DNA): TGTGCCAGCAGTACGGGGTGGATTGGGGAGACCCAGTACTTC. As protein: CASSTGWIGETQYF.

This chain uses TRBV12-3 or TRBV12-4 with TRBJ1-1; D is uncertain. Trimming stripped 6 bases from V and 5 bases from J, with 4 bases between. The CDR3 contains 10 residues. CDR3 coding DNA: TGTGCCAGCAGGGCAACTGAAGCTTTCTTT. This sequence encodes CASRATEAFF.

V and J are TRBV12-3 or TRBV12-4 and TRBJ2-5, with D maybe TRBD2 (5 bases). V lost 5 bases and J 9 bases, leaving 25 bases between the germline ends. The length of the CDR3 is 16 residues. The DNA for the CDR3 is TGTGCCAGCAGTCGGAACGGCCCACCACGGGGTCAGCCCCAGTACTTC. This translates into CASSRNGPPRGQPQYF.

The rearrangement links TRBV10-3 to TRBJ1-6, with D possibly TRBD1 on 5 matching bases. Trimming took off 2 bases at V and 8 bases at J, with 10 bases between the two ends. The length of the CDR3 is 14 residues. CDR1 is ENHRY and CDR2 is SYGVKD in the germline V gene. The CDR3 spells CAISENTGDSPLHF. The CDR3 DNA reads as TGTGCCATCAGTGAGAATACGGGGGATTCACCCCTCCACTTT.

The chain links TRBV25-1 to TRBJ1-3; possible D gene TRBD1, 5 bases. Germline CDR1 is MGHDK and CDR2 is SYGVNS. V was clipped by 8 bases and J by 1 base, with 18 bases between them. CDR3 length equals 16 residues. CDR3 bases: TGTGCCAGCGTTGAAGTGGCCGGGGGGTCTGGAAACACCATATATTTT. This codes for CASVEVAGGSGNTIYF.

This clonotype was counted between two and nine times. The chain employs TRBV6-1 and TRBJ2-5; weak D call: TRBD2 (7 bases). The germline CDR1 and CDR2 sequences are MNHNS and SASEGT. The germline V and J ends were trimmed by 5 bases and 4 bases, with 20 bases remaining between them. The CDR3 runs to 16 residues. The CDR3 DNA reads TGTGCCAGCAGTTCAGTGGCGGGGGCGCGCCGAGAGACCCAGTACTTC. It specifies CASSSVAGARRETQYF.

The V and J genes are TRBV20-1 and TRBJ2-2; tentatively, D is TRBD1 or TRBD2 (6 bases each). Trimming removed 7 bases at V and 2 bases at J, with 11 bases between. This CDR3 spans 13 amino acids. Germline-derived CDR1 and CDR2 are DFQATT and SNEGSKA (reference sequence). CDR3 in DNA: TGCAGTGGCGGGACACCCAACACCGGGGAGCTGTTTTTT. Translation: CSGGTPNTGELFF.

Comment on this clonotype: One end of the junction does not line up with germline, which may come from a read error. The V and J genes are TRBV12-3 or TRBV12-4 and TRBJ1-4; maybe TRBD1 (5 bases). The CDR3 runs 16 residues. In DNA, the CDR3 is TGTGCCAGCAGCTTAGTGGGGCAGGCTACTTATGAAAAACTGTTTTTT. Its protein product is CASSLVGQATYEKLFF.